The 13 T cell receptor beta chains presented below share a single source sample, sequenced in a study of a mutant IDH1 vaccine in newly diagnosed glioma. Time point noted: week 5, during vaccination. Vaccination used 300 ug of mutant IDH1 20-mer peptide per dose, with topical imiquimod. The method was immunoSEQ multiplex PCR; TCRdb's version includes in-frame clones alone and lacks a portion of them. The table has 75,000 to 85,000 clones, around nine tenths seen once. The antigens these receptors bind are not known. This specimen was PBMCs, taken from a glioma patient whose treatment included an IDH1 peptide vaccine. The receptors here all came from a woman between 45 and 65 years old with glioma.

CDR3 amino acids: CASSPSGSGYNEQFF. The CDR3 region has the DNA TGTGCCAGCAGTCCTAGCGGGAGTGGATACAATGAGCAGTTCTTC. The chain employs TRBV19 and TRBJ2-1, with 10 bases matching TRBD2. The J segment lost 4 bases and the V segment lost 9 bases, leaving 9 bases of the junction unmatched. The CDR3 covers 15 residues. The germline gives CDR1 LNHDA, CDR2 SQIVND (reference sequence). The whole variable domain, remainder taken from reference TRBV19 and TRBJ2-1, is DGGITQSPKYLFRKEGQNVTLSCEQNLNHDAMYWYRQDPGQGLRLIYYSQIVNDFQKGDIAEGYSVSREKKESFPLTVTSAQKNPTAFYLCASSPSGSGYNEQFFGPGTRLTVL.

V and J are TRBV5-1 and TRBJ1-3, with D perhaps TRBD1 (5 bases). The germline gives CDR1 SGHRS, CDR2 YFSETQ. CDR3 size: 15 residues. The ends were cut back, 1 base at V and 8 bases at J, with 16 bases in the middle. CDR3 sequence: CASSLLGQGTDTIYF. Here the CDR3 DNA reads TGCGCCAGCAGCTTGCTTGGGCAGGGAACGGACACCATATATTTT.

The V and J genes are TRBV18 and TRBJ2-6, with unresolved D. Deletions cut 3 bases from V and 0 bases from J, with 12 bases between. The germline V gene has CDR1 KGHSH and CDR2 LQKENI. The CDR3 runs 17 residues. This chain's CDR3 is CASSPGQLSSGANVLTF. CDR3 sequence (DNA): TGTGCCAGCTCACCCGGGCAACTAAGCTCTGGGGCCAACGTCCTGACTTTC.

This clone was detected once. The chain uses TRBV6-5 and TRBJ1-1; unclear D gene. Germline CDR1 is MNHEY and CDR2 is SVGAGI. Trimming pared 0 bases from V and 10 bases from J, leaving 12 bases between. The CDR3 extends over 13 amino acids. CDR3 nucleotide sequence: TGTGCCAGCAGTTACTCCGTCGGGGAGAGAGCTTTCTTT. It yields the protein CASSYSVGERAFF.

The chain carries TRBV27 and TRBJ2-7; D gene unclear. The CDR3 runs to 14 residues. The V end was cut by 0 bases, the J end by 5 bases, with 11 bases between. Germline CDR1 and CDR2: MNHEY and SMNVEV (reference sequence). The CDR3 bases are TGTGCCAGCAGTTTATCGGCCCAAAGGGACGAGCAGTACTTC. Amino acid sequence: CASSLSAQRDEQYF.

The gene calls are TRBV5-1 and TRBJ2-5; 8 bases agree with TRBD1. J gave up 0 bases and V 5 bases, and 9 bases lay outside the gene matches. CDR3 length: 16 residues. Germline V gene sequence: CDR1 SGHRS, CDR2 YFSETQ. The chain's CDR3 is CASSYLDRGHQETQYF. For the CDR3, the DNA is TGCGCCAGCAGTTACTTAGACAGGGGACACCAAGAGACCCAGTACTTC. The whole variable domain, filled in from reference TRBV5-1 and TRBJ2-5, reads KAGVTQTPRYLIKTRGQQVTLSCSPISGHRSVSWYQQTPGQGLQFLFEYFSETQRNKGNFPGRFSGRQFSNSRSEMNVSTLELGDSALYLCASSYLDRGHQETQYFGPGTRLLVL.

The V call is TRBV19, the J call TRBJ1-1; possibly TRBD1 for D (5 bases). This CDR3 comprises 14 residues. Trimming removed 1 base at V and 3 bases at J, with 9 bases between. Germline V gene sequence: CDR1 LNHDA, CDR2 SQIVND (reference sequence). The CDR3 protein is CASSIGGVDTEAFF. In DNA form, the CDR3 reads TGTGCCAGTAGTATAGGAGGGGTTGACACTGAAGCTTTCTTT.

The CDR3 loop is CASSDGGNEKLFF. CDR3 bases: TGTGCCAGCTCTGATGGGGGAAATGAAAAACTGTTTTTT. The rearrangement uses TRBV18 and TRBJ1-4, with a tentative D call TRBD1 (5 bases). Per the germline V gene, CDR1 is KGHSH and CDR2 is LQKENI. This CDR3 spans 13 amino acids. V was cut by 6 bases and J by 5 bases, with 10 bases left in between.

This sequence joins TRBV6-1 and TRBJ2-6; no definite D call. The germline gives CDR1 MNHNS, CDR2 SASEGT. With 4 bases removed from V and 2 bases from J, the gap between germline ends came to 12 bases. This CDR3 comprises 16 residues. CDR3 in DNA: TGTGCCAGCAGTGGCGCAGTGGTGCCTGGGGCCAACGTCCTGACTTTC. Translating it yields CASSGAVVPGANVLTF.

The genes are TRBV2 and TRBJ2-5; D is unresolved. Matching the DNA end better, TRBJ2-7 makes the J call doubtful. Germline CDR1 reads SNHLY; CDR2 reads FYNNEI. The CDR3 is 12 amino acids. The CDR3 loop reads CASSERSYEQYF. CDR3 in DNA: TGTGCCAGCAGTGAACGATCCTACGAGCAGTACTTC.

The CDR3 DNA reads as TGTGCCAGCAGCTTCACAGGGGCCGGGGAGCTGTTTTTT. Protein sequence: CASSFTGAGELFF. V is TRBV7-3 and J is TRBJ2-2; TRBD1 agrees at 7 bases. Germline V gene sequence: CDR1 SGHTA, CDR2 FQGTGA. Trimming cost V 3 bases and J 6 bases; bases outside gene matches: 1. The CDR3 has 13 amino acids.

The V and J genes are TRBV9 and TRBJ2-1; weak D call: TRBD2 (5 bases). The CDR3 extends over 15 amino acids. CDR1 is SGDLS, CDR2 YYNGEE, per germline. V dropped 0 bases and J dropped 4 bases, with 11 bases sitting between them. The CDR3 loop reads CASSVVGGPYNEQFF. CDR3 coding DNA: TGTGCCAGCAGCGTAGTGGGCGGGCCGTACAATGAGCAGTTCTTC.

The chain links TRBV7-2 to TRBJ2-2; tentatively, D is TRBD2 (5 bases). Germline values: CDR1 SGHTA, CDR2 FQGNSA. V was clipped by 1 base and J by 3 bases, with 9 bases between them. The CDR3 has 15 residues. The CDR3 DNA reads TGTGCCAGCAGCTTAGGACTAAGTTACACCGGGGAGCTGTTTTTT. Encoded protein: CASSLGLSYTGELFF.